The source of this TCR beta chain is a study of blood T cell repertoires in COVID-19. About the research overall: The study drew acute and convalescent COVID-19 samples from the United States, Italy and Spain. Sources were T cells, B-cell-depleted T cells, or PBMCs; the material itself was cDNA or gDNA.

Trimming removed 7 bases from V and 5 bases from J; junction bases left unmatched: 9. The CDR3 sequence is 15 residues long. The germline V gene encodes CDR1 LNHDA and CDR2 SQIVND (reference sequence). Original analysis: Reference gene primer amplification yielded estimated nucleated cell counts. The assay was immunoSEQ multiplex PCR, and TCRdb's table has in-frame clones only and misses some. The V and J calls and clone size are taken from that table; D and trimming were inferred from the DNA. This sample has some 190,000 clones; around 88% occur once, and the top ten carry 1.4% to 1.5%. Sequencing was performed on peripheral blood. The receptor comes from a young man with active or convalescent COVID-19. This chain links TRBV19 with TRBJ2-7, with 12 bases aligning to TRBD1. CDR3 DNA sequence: TGTGCCAGTACCCCCGGGACAGGGGGCTTAGACGAGCAGTACTTC. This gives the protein CASTPGTGGLDEQYF.